A single T cell receptor beta chain is shown here with its context. The data belong to a study of blood T cell repertoires in COVID-19. About the research overall: COVID-19 samples from acute and convalescent phases originated in the United States, Italy and Spain. In each case, the material was cDNA or gDNA derived from T cells, B-cell-depleted T cells, or PBMCs.

Source study methods: Reference gene primers were amplified, and this amplification served to estimate nucleated cell counts. Repertoires were generated with immunoSEQ multiplex PCR, while TCRdb's copy carries only in-frame clones and drops some. V, J and clone size are taken as reported in that table, and D and trimming were inferred from the DNA itself. Here the sample spans about 23,000 clones, about nine tenths being singletons. CDR1 and CDR2 from the germline V gene are SGHTA and FQGNSA. The germline V and J ends were trimmed by 3 bases and 0 bases, with 6 bases remaining between them. This CDR3 is built from 13 residues.

Sequencing was done on a sample of peripheral blood. This rearrangement joins TRBV7-2 to TRBJ2-7; D gene unclear. The receptor comes from an older man in a cohort sampled during active COVID-19. The CDR3: CASSLSFSYEQYF. The DNA for the CDR3 is TGTGCCAGCAGCTTGTCATTCTCCTACGAGCAGTACTTC.